These 21 T cell receptor beta chains originate from one sample sequenced in a study of cytomegalovirus exposure and HLA in healthy donors. TCRdb's table, derived via immunoSEQ multiplex PCR, lists solely in-frame clones and lacks some. The data contain around 130,000 clones, roughly 89% of them seen just once; the ten biggest clones take up about 3.5%. The sample taken for sequencing was PBMCs. The source of these receptors is a man aged 30-40 years in good health and CMV-seronegative.

The chain uses TRBV19 and TRBJ1-2; possible D gene TRBD1, 5 bases. The CDR3 contains 14 residues. Germline assignment: CDR1 LNHDA and CDR2 SQIVND (reference sequence). The V end was cut by 6 bases, the J end by 5 bases, with 16 bases between. CDR3 protein: CASSREGLGYGYTF. In DNA form, the CDR3 reads TGTGCCAGTAGCCGGGAGGGGTTAGGGTATGGCTACACCTTC.

The chain couples TRBV4-2 to TRBJ2-3; 11 positions agree with TRBD1. The CDR3 has 15 amino acids. CDR1 and CDR2 (germline): LGHNA, YNFKEQ. With V trimmed by 4 bases and J by 4 bases, 4 bases remained unmatched. CDR3 bases: TGTGCCAGCAGCCGCGGACAGGGGGCCGCAGATACGCAGTATTTT. Residues: CASSRGQGAADTQYF.

The chain links TRBV7-3 to TRBJ1-6; 7 positions agree with TRBD1. CDR1 is SGHTA, CDR2 FQGTGA, per germline. This CDR3 has 14 amino acids. Trimming removed 3 bases from V and 4 bases from J; junction bases left unmatched: 0. CDR3 residues: CASSLTGYNSPLHF. The CDR3 DNA reads TGTGCCAGCAGCTTGACAGGGTATAATTCACCCCTCCACTTT.

This clone was recorded a few times. The rearrangement links TRBV10-3 to TRBJ1-1, with TRBD1 matching over 8 bases. The CDR3 has 13 residues. Losses at the gene ends were 11 bases for V and 7 bases for J; bases not matched to a gene: 12. In germline, CDR1 is ENHRY, CDR2 SYGVKD. The CDR3 spells CASYGTGDIEAFF. The CDR3 DNA reads TGTGCCTCATACGGGACAGGAGATATTGAAGCTTTCTTT.

This clone has only one observation. The V call is TRBV5-5, the J call TRBJ2-7; a possible D gene is TRBD1 (5 bases). CDR3 size: 15 residues. V lost 1 base to trimming and J lost 2 bases, with 13 bases between them. Germline V lookup: CDR1 SGHKS, CDR2 YYEKEE (reference sequence). This chain's CDR3 is CASSLKLDTAYEQYF. As DNA, the CDR3 is TGTGCCAGCAGCTTGAAATTGGACACGGCCTACGAGCAGTACTTC.

The chain uses TRBV10-3 and TRBJ2-3, with D possibly matching TRBD1 (7 bases). CDR1 and CDR2 (germline): ENHRY, SYGVKD. The CDR3 runs 13 residues. The V end lost 8 bases, the J end lost 1 base, and 10 bases lay between the germline ends. The CDR3, as DNA: TGTGCCATCGGCAGGGGGGGCACAGATACGCAGTATTTT. Its translation is CAIGRGGTDTQYF.

The chain employs TRBV20-1 and TRBJ1-2; 9 bases map to TRBD1. CDR1 is DFQATT, CDR2 SNEGSKA, per germline (reference sequence). This CDR3 has 11 residues. The junction had 2 bases not matched to a gene; V was cut back by 6 bases and J by 6 bases. The CDR3 spells CSANRGHGYTF. In DNA, the CDR3 is TGCAGTGCAAACAGGGGGCATGGCTACACCTTC.

This rearrangement joins TRBV7-8 to TRBJ2-3; 9 bases are shared with TRBD2. The CDR3 loop spans 17 amino acids. J gave up 5 bases and V 0 bases, and 9 bases lay outside the gene matches. Germline loops: CDR1 SGHVS, CDR2 FQNEAQ. The CDR3 reads CASSLARVAGARDTQYF. In nucleotides, the CDR3 is TGTGCCAGCAGCTTAGCGCGTGTAGCGGGGGCTAGAGATACGCAGTATTTT.

The V and J genes are TRBV9 and TRBJ2-5; weak D call: TRBD2 (5 bases). V lost 4 bases to trimming and J lost 5 bases, with 18 bases between them. This CDR3 contains 15 residues. From germline, CDR1 is SGDLS and CDR2 YYNGEE. In DNA, the CDR3 is TGTGCCAGCAGCCCCGGGATACTTCGTTCGGAGACCCAGTACTTC. Translating gives CASSPGILRSETQYF. Full variable domain (remainder filled in from reference TRBV9 and TRBJ2-5): DSGVTQTPKHLITATGQRVTLRCSPRSGDLSVYWYQQSLDQGLQFLIQYYNGEERAKGNILERFSAQQFPDLHSELNLSSLELGDSALYFCASSPGILRSETQYFGPGTRLLVL.

The chain combines TRBV27 with TRBJ1-6, with D possibly TRBD1 on 5 matching bases. V gave up 0 bases and J gave up 0 bases, with 18 bases separating them. The germline V gene encodes CDR1 MNHEY and CDR2 SMNVEV (reference sequence). The CDR3 contains 20 residues. The CDR3 is CASSLSGRDSWFSYNSPLHF. DNA of the CDR3: TGTGCCAGCAGTTTATCAGGTCGGGACTCCTGGTTCTCCTATAATTCACCCCTCCACTTT.

This sequence joins TRBV18 and TRBJ1-5, with a possible D match to TRBD1 (6 bases). Germline CDR1 KGHSH, CDR2 LQKENI. This CDR3 has 18 amino acids. Trimming pared 1 base from V and 6 bases from J, leaving 22 bases between. The CDR3 spells CASSPRGGGADGAQPQHF. The DNA of the CDR3 is TGTGCCAGCTCACCACGGGGAGGGGGGGCCGACGGCGCTCAGCCCCAGCATTTT.

J is TRBJ2-3 and V is TRBV27; maybe TRBD1 (5 bases). Trimming stripped 2 bases from V and 4 bases from J, with 22 bases between. The CDR3 consists of 18 residues. Looked up from germline, CDR1 is MNHEY and CDR2 is SMNVEV (reference sequence). The CDR3 coding sequence is TGTGCCAGCAGTTTACAAGGTCCAGGGATAACCCCCCCAGATACGCAGTATTTT. This sequence encodes CASSLQGPGITPPDTQYF.

The V gene is TRBV18, the J gene TRBJ2-3, with D maybe TRBD2 (5 bases). Germline V lookup: CDR1 KGHSH, CDR2 LQKENI. The ends were cut back, 2 bases at V and 1 base at J, with 10 bases in the middle. The CDR3 spans 15 residues. The CDR3, as DNA: TGTGCCAGCTCACCAGCGCTAGCCCGCACAGATACGCAGTATTTT. Translated, it gives CASSPALARTDTQYF.

The rearrangement uses TRBV4-1 and TRBJ1-2; 7 bases are shared with TRBD1. Germline CDR1 and CDR2: MGHRA and YSYEKL. V shed 1 base, J shed 0 bases, and the junction held 2 bases outside the gene matches. The CDR3 length is 15 residues. This CDR3 reads CASSQVTGTNYGYTF. For the CDR3, the DNA is TGCGCCAGCAGCCAAGTGACAGGGACTAACTATGGCTACACCTTC.

The sample holds one count of this clone. The rearrangement joins TRBV11-2 to TRBJ2-2; tentatively, D is TRBD2 (6 bases). V shed 5 bases and J shed 1 base, with 11 bases lying between them. The CDR3 is 15 amino acids. From germline, CDR1 is SGHAT and CDR2 FQNNGV. The CDR3 region has the DNA TGTGCCAGCAGCCGCCGGGACTTGAACACCGGGGAGCTGTTTTTT. This translates into CASSRRDLNTGELFF.

The chain recombines TRBV14 with TRBJ1-1; D is unclear. The CDR3 spans 13 residues. CDR1 and CDR2 (germline): SGHDN, FVKESK. The V end lost 5 bases, the J end lost 3 bases, and 10 bases lay between the germline ends. CDR3 nucleotide sequence: TGTGCCAGCAGCGAGATTGGTTACACTGAAGCTTTCTTT. This translates into CASSEIGYTEAFF. Using reference TRBV14 and TRBJ1-1 for the parts outside the CDR3, the full variable domain is EAGVTQFPSHSVIEKGQTVTLRCDPISGHDNLYWYRRVMGKEIKFLLHFVKESKQDESGMPNNRFLAERTGGTYSTLKVQPAELEDSGVYFCASSEIGYTEAFFGQGTRLTVV.

The J gene is TRBJ2-3, the V gene TRBV5-1; D might be TRBD2 (5 bases). The CDR3 covers 13 residues. From germline, CDR1 is SGHRS and CDR2 YFSETQ. Trimming shortened V by 5 bases and J by 1 base, and 8 bases separated the two germline ends. For the CDR3, the DNA is TGCGCCAGCAGACCCGGGGGCACAGATACGCAGTATTTT. This sequence encodes CASRPGGTDTQYF.

The chain recombines TRBV4-1 with TRBJ2-3; D is undetermined. Germline assignment: CDR1 MGHRA and CDR2 YSYEKL. The CDR3 loop spans 15 amino acids. V was cut by 1 base and J by 0 bases, with 8 bases left in between. The CDR3 DNA reads TGCGCCAGCAGCCAAGGGATAGCAAGCACAGATACGCAGTATTTT. Translation: CASSQGIASTDTQYF.

This chain uses TRBV6-5 with TRBJ2-1, with 13 bases lining up with TRBD2. This CDR3 has 15 residues. Trimming removed 6 bases from V and 8 bases from J; junction bases left unmatched: 7. Germline CDR1 is MNHEY and CDR2 is SVGAGI. CDR3 region: CASRLTSGGADEQFF. CDR3 sequence (DNA): TGTGCCAGCAGACTAACTAGCGGGGGGGCCGATGAGCAGTTCTTC.

This clone was recorded once. This chain connects TRBV12-5 to TRBJ2-1; 10 positions agree with TRBD1. With 4 bases clipped from V and 6 bases from J, the junction kept 3 bases outside the gene matches. Germline V lookup: CDR1 LGHNT, CDR2 FRNRAP. The CDR3 covers 14 residues. The CDR3 nucleotides are TGTGCTAGTGGTTCCGGACAGGGGGGCAATGAGCAGTTCTTC. Protein sequence: CASGSGQGGNEQFF.

This chain connects TRBV2 to TRBJ2-3; no definite D call. The CDR3 runs to 15 residues. Trimming left V 6 bases short and J 1 base short, with 14 bases between. Germline values: CDR1 SNHLY, CDR2 FYNNEI. CDR3 DNA: TGTGCCAGCAGCCTGCTTGCGGCCCGCACAGATACGCAGTATTTT. Protein sequence: CASSLLAARTDTQYF. The variable domain in full, with the rest retrieved from reference TRBV2 and TRBJ2-3, is EPEVTQTPSHQVTQMGQEVILRCVPISNHLYFYWYRQILGQKVEFLVSFYNNEISEKSEIFDDQFSVERPDGSNFTLKIRSTKLEDSAMYFCASSLLAARTDTQYFGPGTRLTVL.